This is a list of T cell receptor beta chains from one sample in a study of T cell changes during pregnancy in multiple sclerosis. Sequencing was performed with immunoSEQ multiplex PCR; in TCRdb, only in-frame clones are kept and a portion is missing. The sample shows about 120,000 clones, approximately 94% of them seen only once. The sample here was peripheral blood, taken before pregnancy. All receptors come from a female donor with multiple sclerosis, enrolled in a pregnancy study. Each CDR3 is given with its conserved first and last residue. Fields, in order: J gene, V gene, clone size, D gene, CDR3 DNA, CDR3 protein. D genes are given only for firm matches. Clone size appears in some rows only: once, few, many, or a class for an expanded clone.

TRBJ2-7,TRBV6-5,NA,TRBD2,TGTGCCAGCATCGGACTAGCGGGAGATTACGAGCAGTACTTC,CASIGLAGDYEQYF
TRBJ1-2,TRBV5-8,NA,NA,TGTGCCAGTACAAGGAGAGCCGCTAACTATGGCTACACCTTC,CASTRRAANYGYTF
TRBJ2-7,TRBV19,NA,NA,TGTGCCAGTAGTCCTAGCTCGGGCTCCTACGAGCAGTACTTC,CASSPSSGSYEQYF
TRBJ1-1,TRBV7-3,NA,NA,TGTGCCACTGCCCGAGCGAGGGACACTGAAGCTTTCTTT,CATARARDTEAFF
TRBJ2-1,TRBV6-1,NA,TRBD1,TGTGCCAGCAGTGAAGGGGACAGGGGGCCTAATGAGCAGTTCTTC,CASSEGDRGPNEQFF
TRBJ2-3,TRBV7-3,NA,TRBD2,TGTGCCAGCAGCCCGGGACTAGCGACAGATACGCAGTATTTT,CASSPGLATDTQYF
TRBJ2-5,TRBV7-2,NA,TRBD1,TGTGCCAGCAGCGTAGGGGGCGCGACCAGAGCCCAGTACTTC,CASSVGGATRAQYF
TRBJ2-4,TRBV15,NA,TRBD1,TGTGCCACCAGAGCTCGAGCGGACAGGGCCAAAAACATTCAGTACTTC,CATRARADRAKNIQYF
TRBJ1-3,TRBV5-6,NA,NA,TGTGCCAGCAGCTTCCCCCAGGCGCCTGGAAACACCATATATTTT,CASSFPQAPGNTIYF
TRBJ1-4,TRBV5-1,NA,TRBD1,TGCGCCAGCAAAATAAAGGGGGCAACTTTTGCTAATGAAAAACTGTTTTTT,CASKIKGATFANEKLFF
TRBJ2-7,TRBV27,NA,NA,TGTGCCAGCAGGGGTTACGGGCCACAGGGCCACTACGAGCAGTACTTC,CASRGYGPQGHYEQYF
TRBJ2-7,TRBV19,NA,NA,TGTGCCAGTAGTATGGCCGAGGCGACAAAAGAGGGAAACGAGCAGTACTTC,CASSMAEATKEGNEQYF
TRBJ2-1,TRBV7-2,NA,TRBD2,TGTGCCAGCAGCTTAGGACTAGCGGGTAGCTCCTACAATGAGCAGTTCTTC,CASSLGLAGSSYNEQFF
TRBJ2-1,TRBV14,once,TRBD1,TGTGCCAGCAGCCACTACAGGGGGATCAGCTCCTACAATGAGCAGTTCTTC,CASSHYRGISSYNEQFF
TRBJ1-6,TRBV7-3,NA,TRBD1,TGTGCCAGCAGCCCGAACAGGGGTAATTCACCCCTCCACTTT,CASSPNRGNSPLHF
TRBJ1-2,TRBV2,NA,TRBD1,TGTGCCAGCAGTGAATTAGCGATTTTGGGACAGGGAAGGAGTAACTATGGCTACACCTTC,CASSELAILGQGRSNYGYTF
TRBJ2-3,TRBV27,once,TRBD1,TGTGCCAGCTCCCCAGGGGACAGGACCACAGATACGCAGTATTTT,CASSPGDRTTDTQYF
TRBJ2-1,TRBV27,NA,NA,TGTGCCAGCAGTTTAAGGACTCACAATGAGCAGTTCTTC,CASSLRTHNEQFF
TRBJ2-1,TRBV10-3,NA,TRBD2,TGTGCCATCAGGAGCGGGGGGGCTGAGCGGGAGGGTGAGCAGTTCTTC,CAIRSGGAEREGEQFF
TRBJ2-1,TRBV25-1,NA,TRBD2,TGTGCCAGCAGTGAATGGGGCGGGAGCGGGGAGAATGAGCAGTTCTTC,CASSEWGGSGENEQFF
TRBJ2-5,TRBV13,NA,NA,TGTGCCAGCAGCTTGCAGACAGGACCCTTGGACGGCCAAGAGACCCAGTACTTC,CASSLQTGPLDGQETQYF
TRBJ1-2,TRBV7-3,NA,NA,TGTGCCAGCAGCCCAGGGGCCGGAAATGGCTACACCTTC,CASSPGAGNGYTF
TRBJ1-6,TRBV9,NA,NA,TGTGCCAGCAGCGTGGAAGGGGCTCACAATTCACCCCTCCACTTT,CASSVEGAHNSPLHF
TRBJ1-5,TRBV5-1,NA,NA,TGCGCCAGCAGCTTGGGGACTCCAGGGGACCAGCCCCAGCATTTT,CASSLGTPGDQPQHF
TRBJ1-5,TRBV19,few,TRBD1,TGTGCCAGTAGTCCTTGGACAGGGACGGATCAGCCCCAGCATTTT,CASSPWTGTDQPQHF
TRBJ2-7,TRBV11-2,NA,TRBD2,TGTGCCAGCAGCTTAAGGGGACTAGCGCATACCGAGCTCTACGAGCAGTACTTC,CASSLRGLAHTELYEQYF
TRBJ1-5,TRBV2,NA,TRBD1,TGTGCCAGCAGAACCGGGACAGGCCGCAATCAGCCCCAGCATTTT,CASRTGTGRNQPQHF
TRBJ2-7,TRBV28,NA,TRBD2,TGTGCCAGCAGTCCCTGGACTAGCGGGAGTAGGCCCTACGAGCAGTACTTC,CASSPWTSGSRPYEQYF
TRBJ1-1,TRBV19,NA,NA,TGTGCCAGTAGTACCAGGCAGGGGAGAGCTTTCTTT,CASSTRQGRAFF
TRBJ1-5,TRBV6-6,NA,NA,TGTGCCAGCAGTTACTCCCGGGATAGCAATCAGCCCCAGCATTTT,CASSYSRDSNQPQHF
TRBJ1-1,TRBV25-1,NA,TRBD1,TGTGCCAGCAGCAGGGGGGTCAACACTGAAGCTTTCTTT,CASSRGVNTEAFF
TRBJ1-1,TRBV9,NA,NA,TGTGCCAGCAGCATACAGGGTACGAGCACTGAAGCTTTCTTT,CASSIQGTSTEAFF
TRBJ2-7,TRBV19,few,NA,TGTGCCAGTAGTGGCGGACAGATCTCCTACGAGCAGTACTTC,CASSGGQISYEQYF
TRBJ2-2,TRBV18,NA,NA,TGTGCCAGCTCACCAGGGCAGGTCGACACCGGGGAGCTGTTTTTT,CASSPGQVDTGELFF
TRBJ1-6,TRBV28,NA,NA,TGTGCCAGCAGTTTAGAGGGTTCAAATAATTCACCCCTCCACTTT,CASSLEGSNNSPLHF
TRBJ1-6,TRBV19,few,NA,TGTGCCAGTAGTATAACTTCCAGGGGCCCGAATTCACCCCTCCACTTT,CASSITSRGPNSPLHF